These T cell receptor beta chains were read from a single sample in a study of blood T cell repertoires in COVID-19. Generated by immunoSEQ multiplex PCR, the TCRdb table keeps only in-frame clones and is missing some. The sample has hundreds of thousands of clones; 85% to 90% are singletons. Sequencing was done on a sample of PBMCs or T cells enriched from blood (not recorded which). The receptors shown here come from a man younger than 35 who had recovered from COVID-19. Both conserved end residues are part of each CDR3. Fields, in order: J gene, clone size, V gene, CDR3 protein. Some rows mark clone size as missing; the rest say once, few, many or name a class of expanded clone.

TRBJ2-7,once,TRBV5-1,CASSLAWGPTYEQYF
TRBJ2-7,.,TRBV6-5,CASSPTELAAYEQYF
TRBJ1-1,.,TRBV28,CASSSGAEAFF
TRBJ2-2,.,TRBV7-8,CASSFPPGGADTGELFF
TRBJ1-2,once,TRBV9,CASSATGSLGGYTF
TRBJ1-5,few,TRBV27,CASSLSAYRAGSNQPQHF
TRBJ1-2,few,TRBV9,CASSVETGYGYTF
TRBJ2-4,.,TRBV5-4,CASSLGLAGGGNIQYF
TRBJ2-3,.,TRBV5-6,CASSTYTDTQYF
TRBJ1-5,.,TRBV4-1,CASSQIDSGNQPQHF
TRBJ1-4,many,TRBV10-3,CAISEQGGTNEKLFF
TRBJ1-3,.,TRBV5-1,CASSQGTTGNTIYF
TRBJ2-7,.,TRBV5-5,CASSLLGGSDEQYF
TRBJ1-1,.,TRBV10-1,CASSHRGARTNTEAFF
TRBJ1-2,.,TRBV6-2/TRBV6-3,CASSDRDNYGYTF
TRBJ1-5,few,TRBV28,CASSSVQPQHF
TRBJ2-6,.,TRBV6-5,CASRQQSGANVLTF
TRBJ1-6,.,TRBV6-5,CASSKTGEYSPLHF
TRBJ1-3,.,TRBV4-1,CASSRQGLVLAGNTIYF
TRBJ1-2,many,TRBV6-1,CASSEGRQGWYGYTF
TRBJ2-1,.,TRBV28,CASMKGERDEQFF
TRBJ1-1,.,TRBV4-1,CASSQVQGRTEAFF
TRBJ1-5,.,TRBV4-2,CASSQDFGGPNQPQHF
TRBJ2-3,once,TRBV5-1,CASSLGQGSTDTQYF
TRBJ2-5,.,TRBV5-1,CASRLTGGWRETQYF
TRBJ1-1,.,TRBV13,CAITGGTEAFF
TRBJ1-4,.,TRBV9,CASSDLTAGEKLFF
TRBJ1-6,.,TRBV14,CASSQESGTGTNSPLHF
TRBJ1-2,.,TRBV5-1,CASSPQGDNYGYTF
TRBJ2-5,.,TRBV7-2,CASSLQVAQETQYF
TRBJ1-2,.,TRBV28,CASSETGPNYGYTF
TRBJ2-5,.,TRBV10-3,CATWSGETQYF
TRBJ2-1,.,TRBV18,CASSPQGGGEQFF